This T cell receptor beta chain was identified in a study of PD-1 blockade in classical Hodgkin lymphoma. Measured with immunoSEQ multiplex PCR; TCRdb has only the in-frame clones, and not every one. Of 100,000 or so clones in the sample, around nine tenths were seen once. This clone is termed hyperexpanded. Time point specified: cycle 4 day 1 (C4D1), after about 6 weeks of nivolumab. Every single patient, without exception, relapsed after autologous stem cell transplantation, and brentuximab vedotin exposure varied. The source was peripheral blood mononuclear cells (PBMCs), collected before the fourth cycle of nivolumab. This TCR derives from a human donor with classical Hodgkin lymphoma.

The DNA for the CDR3 is TGTGCCAGCAGCCCCCTATCGGACAACTATGGCTACACCTTC. This codes for CASSPLSDNYGYTF. The chain joins TRBV14 to TRBJ1-2; D unresolved. The V end was cut by 4 bases, the J end by 2 bases, with 11 bases between. The CDR3 consists of 14 residues. Per the germline V gene, CDR1 is SGHDN and CDR2 is FVKESK.